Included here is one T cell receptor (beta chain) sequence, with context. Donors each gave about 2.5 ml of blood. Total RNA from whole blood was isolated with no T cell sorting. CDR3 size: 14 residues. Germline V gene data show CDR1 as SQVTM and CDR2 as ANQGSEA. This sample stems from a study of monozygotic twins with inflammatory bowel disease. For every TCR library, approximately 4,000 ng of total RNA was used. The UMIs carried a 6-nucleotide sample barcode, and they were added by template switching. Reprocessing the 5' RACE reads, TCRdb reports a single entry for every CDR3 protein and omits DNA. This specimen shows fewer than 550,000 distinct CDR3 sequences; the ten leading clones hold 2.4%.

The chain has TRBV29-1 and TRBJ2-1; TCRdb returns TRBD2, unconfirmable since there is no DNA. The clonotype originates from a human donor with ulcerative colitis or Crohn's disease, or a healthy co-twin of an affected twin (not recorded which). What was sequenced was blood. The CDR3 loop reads CSVEASGDYNEQFF.